This TCR beta chain appears in the sequencing data of a study of blood T cells in healthy people across ages. Study results and limitations: In these data, TCR beta diversity tracked strongly with naive T cell percentage. There were more naive CD4+ cells and higher diversity in long-lived donors than in aged donors. It was not possible, with unsorted PBMCs, to conclusively compare naive and antigen-experienced cells.

This clonotype showed up many times. Its antigen remains unidentified. Germline V gives CDR1 KGHSH, CDR2 LQKENI. This CDR3 spans 17 amino acids. Trimming removed 3 bases at V and 1 base at J, with 17 bases between. A second PCR of 7 to 11 cycles used a sample-barcoded 5' primer and a J-beta primer mix. Tagging of each cDNA molecule was performed by a template-switch adaptor with 12 random nucleotides. TCRdb used MiXCR to reprocess the 5' RACE reads, holding one entry per CDR3 protein. This sample has just under 900,000 distinct CDR3 sequences, with under 30% found just once. This chain links TRBV18 with TRBJ2-3, with D perhaps TRBD2 (6 bases). The source material was blood. This receptor was obtained from a woman aged 80 or older in good health. In nucleotides, the CDR3 is TGTGCCAGCTCACCCCTCAGGAGGGGAGCTGGCACAGATACGCAGTATTTT. Translating gives CASSPLRRGAGTDTQYF.